The 12 T cell receptor beta chains listed next were all sequenced from one sample in a study of T cells expressing NK-cell markers (TCRdb year 2020). Library preparation was by 5' RACE. Data came from an Illumina HiSeq 2000. TCRdb reprocessed the reads, reporting each CDR3 protein sequence once and no DNA. The sample table holds some 440,000 distinct CDR3 sequences. The ten largest account for more than 1.4% of the sample. Sequencing was performed on blood T cells: a sorted CD56 or NKG2C T cell subset, CD4+ or CD8+ T cells, or bulk PBMC T cells (not recorded which). Receptors were obtained from a woman aged 45-59 years in good health. Donor details come from another sample of the same person, matched by shared clones.

The genes are TRBV28 and TRBJ2-7; the TRBD1 assignment by TCRdb is unverifiable without DNA. The germline V gene encodes CDR1 MDHEN and CDR2 SYDVKM. The CDR3 covers 14 residues. CDR3 in amino acids: CASSLGDGLRKQYF. The full variable domain, rest sourced from reference TRBV28 and TRBJ2-7, is DVKVTQSSRYLVKRTGEKVFLECVQDMDHENMFWYRQDPGLGLRLIYFSYDVKMKEKGDIPEGYSVSREKKERFSLILESASTNQTSMYLCASSLGDGLRKQYFGPGTRLTVT.

This sequence joins TRBV20-1 and TRBJ2-2; TCRdb lists TRBD1, though no DNA is available to test this call. CDR1 and CDR2 (germline): DFQATT, SNEGSKA (reference sequence). The CDR3 is 13 residues long. CDR3 protein: CSARDRGAGELFF.

The V gene is TRBV20-1, the J gene TRBJ2-5. The germline V gene encodes CDR1 DFQATT and CDR2 SNEGSKA (reference sequence). CDR3 length: 12 residues. The CDR3 reads CSAEIIGETQYF.

The chain joins TRBV12-3 or TRBV12-4 to TRBJ1-1. The CDR3 length is 16 residues. The CDR3 sequence: CASSSEPGPWATEAFF.

This chain joins TRBV12-3 or TRBV12-4 and TRBJ1-1. The CDR3 has 14 amino acids. The CDR3 region is CASSPSQAGTEAFF.

V gene TRBV5-5 combines with J gene TRBJ2-3; the D call of TRBD1 rests on TCRdb alone, since no DNA is present to check it. Looked up from germline, CDR1 is SGHKS and CDR2 is YYEKEE (reference sequence). CDR3 length: 16 residues. CDR3 residues: CASSLLNRGVTDTQYF.

The gene calls are TRBV5-1 and TRBJ2-3. The CDR3 has 16 amino acids. Germline V gene lookup returns CDR1 SGHRS and CDR2 YFSETQ. This chain's CDR3 is CASSSRVTTSTDTQYF.

This chain connects TRBV7-9 to TRBJ1-1. Germline V lookup: CDR1 SEHNR, CDR2 FQNEAQ (reference sequence). CDR3 length: 13 amino acids. The CDR3 loop reads CASSLETATEAFF.

The chain combines TRBV5-1 with TRBJ2-3. The germline gives CDR1 SGHRS, CDR2 YFSETQ. The CDR3 is 16 amino acids. CDR3 protein: CASSSFGEAVTDTQYF. Full variable domain (outside the CDR3, taken from reference TRBV5-1 and TRBJ2-3): KAGVTQTPRYLIKTRGQQVTLSCSPISGHRSVSWYQQTPGQGLQFLFEYFSETQRNKGNFPGRFSGRQFSNSRSEMNVSTLELGDSALYLCASSSFGEAVTDTQYFGPGTRLTVL.

The gene calls are TRBV30 and TRBJ1-3; TCRdb calls TRBD1, which cannot be checked without DNA. The CDR3 runs to 16 residues. CDR1 and CDR2 (germline): GTSNPN, SVGIG (reference sequence). The CDR3 loop reads CAWSSWGGTSGNTIYF.

V gene TRBV9 combines with J gene TRBJ2-1. Germline V gives CDR1 SGDLS, CDR2 YYNGEE. The CDR3 consists of 15 residues. This CDR3 is CASSVEGVSYNEQFF. Variable domain in full (rest from reference TRBV9 and TRBJ2-1): DSGVTQTPKHLITATGQRVTLRCSPRSGDLSVYWYQQSLDQGLQFLIQYYNGEERAKGNILERFSAQQFPDLHSELNLSSLELGDSALYFCASSVEGVSYNEQFFGPGTRLTVL.

The rearrangement uses TRBV12-3 or TRBV12-4 and TRBJ1-4; the TCRdb D gene call, TRBD1, has no DNA to confirm it. The CDR3 loop spans 13 amino acids. CDR3 in amino acids: CASRGTGYEKLFF.